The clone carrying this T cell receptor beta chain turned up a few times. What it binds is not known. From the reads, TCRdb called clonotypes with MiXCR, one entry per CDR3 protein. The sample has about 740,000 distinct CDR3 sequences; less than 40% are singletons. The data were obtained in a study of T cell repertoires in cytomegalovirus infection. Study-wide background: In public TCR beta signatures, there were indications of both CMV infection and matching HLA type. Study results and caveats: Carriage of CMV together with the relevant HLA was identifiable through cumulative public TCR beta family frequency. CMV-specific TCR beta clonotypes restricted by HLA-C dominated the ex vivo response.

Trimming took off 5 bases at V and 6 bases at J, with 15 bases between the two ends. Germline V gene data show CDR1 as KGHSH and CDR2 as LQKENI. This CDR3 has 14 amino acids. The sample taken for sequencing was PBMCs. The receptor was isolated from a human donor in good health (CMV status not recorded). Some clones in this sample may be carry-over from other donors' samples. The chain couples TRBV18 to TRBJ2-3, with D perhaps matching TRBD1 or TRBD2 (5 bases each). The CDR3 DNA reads TGTGCCAGCTCATCCTACCGGGACCTCGATACGCAGTATTTT. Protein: CASSSYRDLDTQYF.